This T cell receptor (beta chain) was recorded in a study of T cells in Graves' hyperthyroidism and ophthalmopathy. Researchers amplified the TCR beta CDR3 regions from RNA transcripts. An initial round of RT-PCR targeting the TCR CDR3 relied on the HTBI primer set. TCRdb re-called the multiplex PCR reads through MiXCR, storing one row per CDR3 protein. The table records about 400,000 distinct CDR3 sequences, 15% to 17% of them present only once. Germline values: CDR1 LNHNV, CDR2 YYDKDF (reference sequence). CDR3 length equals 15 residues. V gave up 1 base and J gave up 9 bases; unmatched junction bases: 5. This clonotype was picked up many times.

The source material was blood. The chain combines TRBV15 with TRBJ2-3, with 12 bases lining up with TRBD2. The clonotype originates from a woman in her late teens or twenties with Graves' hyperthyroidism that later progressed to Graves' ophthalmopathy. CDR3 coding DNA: TGTGCCACCAGCAGAGGGACTAGCGGGGCCGAGACGCAGTATTTT. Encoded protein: CATSRGTSGAETQYF. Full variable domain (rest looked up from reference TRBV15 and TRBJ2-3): DAMVIQNPRYQVTQFGKPVTLSCSQTLNHNVMYWYQQKSSQAPKLLFHYYDKDFNNEADTPDNFQSRRPNTSFCFLDIRSPGLGDTAMYLCATSRGTSGAETQYFGPGTRLTVL.